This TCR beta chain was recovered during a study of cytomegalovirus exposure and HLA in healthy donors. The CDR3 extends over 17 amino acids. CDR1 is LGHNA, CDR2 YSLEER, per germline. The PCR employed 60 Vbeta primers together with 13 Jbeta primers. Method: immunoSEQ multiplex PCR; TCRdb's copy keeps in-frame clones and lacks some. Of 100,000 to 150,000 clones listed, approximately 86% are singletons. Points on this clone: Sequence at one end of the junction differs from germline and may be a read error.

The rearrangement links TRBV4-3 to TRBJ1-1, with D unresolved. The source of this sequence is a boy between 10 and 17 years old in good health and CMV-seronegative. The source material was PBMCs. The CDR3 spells CASSQEWAGGLNTGAFF. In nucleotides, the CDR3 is TGCGCCAGCAGCCAAGAATGGGCAGGCGGGCTGAACACTGGAGCTTTCTTT.